What follows are 3 T cell receptor beta chains derived from one specimen sequenced in a study of control samples from healthy donors and cancer patients. Some clones are missing from TCRdb's copy, which holds only in-frame ones; the method was immunoSEQ multiplex PCR. The sample includes about 94,000 clones, 75% to 95% seen only once; the top ten take around 3.8%. What was sequenced was blood. Every receptor here comes from a woman younger than 30 in good health.

This chain joins TRBV19 and TRBJ1-1; possibly TRBD1 for D (6 bases). The germline V gene has CDR1 LNHDA and CDR2 SQIVND (reference sequence). With 5 bases removed from V and 3 bases from J, the gap between germline ends came to 16 bases. The CDR3 totals 15 residues. CDR3 bases: TGTGCCAGTAGTTTAAAACAGGGAGGGGACACTGAAGCTTTCTTT. Its translation: CASSLKQGGDTEAFF.

The chain links TRBV7-3 to TRBJ2-2; no reliable D call. The V gene's germline CDR1 is SGHTA and CDR2 FQGTGA. V gave up 2 bases and J gave up 0 bases, with 4 bases separating them. This CDR3 is built from 14 residues. As DNA, the CDR3 is TGTGCCAGCAGCTTAGGGGCGAACACCGGGGAGCTGTTTTTT. As protein: CASSLGANTGELFF.

The chain carries TRBV6-1 and TRBJ2-3; 9 bases are a match to TRBD2. Trimming took 7 bases from V and 4 from J; bases not matched to a gene: 9. Germline V gene lookup returns CDR1 MNHNS and CDR2 SASEGT. The CDR3 is made up of 15 amino acids. Written as DNA, the CDR3 is TGTGCCAGCACTTTTAGCGGGGGAGCGGCAGATACGCAGTATTTT. Its protein is CASTFSGGAADTQYF.